Presented here are 4 T cell receptor beta chains from one specimen sequenced in a study of tumor-infiltrating lymphocytes in primary liver carcinoma. The authors took blood RNA from unsorted whole blood and also extracted germline DNA. With 500 ng total RNA as template and a constant-region primer, TCR beta cDNA was made. Three nested multiplex PCR rounds, a slightly modified ARM-PCR method, built the TCR beta libraries. Amplification in the first two PCR rounds was performed using TRBV1-TRBV30 forward primers and a C-beta reverse primer for around 11 cycles each. TCRdb called the multiplex PCR reads again in MiXCR, with one record for every CDR3 protein. The data hold about 200,000 distinct CDR3 sequences, with roughly two thirds observed a single time. Material for sequencing was peripheral blood. The origin of the receptors is an older woman with primary liver carcinoma and hepatitis B virus infection.

The V and J genes are TRBV5-1 and TRBJ2-2; TRBD1 might be the D (6 bases). Trimming took 8 bases from V and 4 from J, leaving 18 bases between them. This CDR3 comprises 15 residues. CDR1 and CDR2 (germline): SGHRS, YFSETQ. In DNA, the CDR3 is TGCGCCAGACAGGGTTCCGAACTGGCCACCGGGGAGCTGTTTTTT. Translation: CARQGSELATGELFF.

This clonotype was observed once. This chain uses TRBV2 with TRBJ1-5; D not certain. Germline CDR1 is SNHLY and CDR2 is FYNNEI. The CDR3 is made up of 16 amino acids. The V and J ends lost 4 bases and 3 bases respectively, with 16 bases between them. CDR3 bases: TGTGCCAGCAGTGGAACAGAGGGCGCGGACAATCAGCCCCAGCATTTT. Amino acid sequence: CASSGTEGADNQPQHF.

This clonotype was seen only once. No conserved phenylalanine or tryptophan ends this CDR3, so it is likely a read error. The chain links TRBV11-2 to TRBJ2-2; no firm D call. Germline assignment: CDR1 SGHAT and CDR2 FQNNGV. This CDR3 spans 16 amino acids. In DNA form, the CDR3 reads TGTGTCAGCAGCGACGGACGCAACACGGACACCGGGGAGCTGTTTTAT. Its protein is CVSSDGRNTDTGELFY.

Details on this clonotype: An end of the junction does not agree with germline; a read error may underlie this. This chain joins TRBV11-2 and TRBJ2-7; D gene uncertain. The length of the CDR3 is 14 residues. CDR1 and CDR2 from the germline V gene are SGHAT and FQNNGV. CDR3 region: CASSPDLRLGEQYF. The CDR3 DNA is TGTGCAAGCAGCCCAGATCTCCGTCTGGGCGAGCAGTACTTC.